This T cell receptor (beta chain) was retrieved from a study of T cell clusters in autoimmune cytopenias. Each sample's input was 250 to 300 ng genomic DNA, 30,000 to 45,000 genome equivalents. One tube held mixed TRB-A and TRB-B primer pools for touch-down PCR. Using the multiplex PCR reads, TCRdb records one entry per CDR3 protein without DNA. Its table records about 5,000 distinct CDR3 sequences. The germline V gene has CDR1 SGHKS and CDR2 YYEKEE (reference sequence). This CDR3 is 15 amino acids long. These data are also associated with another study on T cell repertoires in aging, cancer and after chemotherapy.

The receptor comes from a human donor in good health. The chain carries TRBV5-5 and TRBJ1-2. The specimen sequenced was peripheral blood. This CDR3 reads CASSLRTEDNYGYTF.